This TCR beta chain was sequenced for a study of blood T cell repertoires in COVID-19. Turning to the study itself: T cells, B-cell-depleted T cells, or PBMCs provided the cDNA or gDNA that served as material.

The authors' processing: Amplification from reference gene primers served as the basis for estimated nucleated cell counts. The protocol was immunoSEQ multiplex PCR, while the TCRdb copy is restricted to in-frame clones and leaves out a portion. For V, J and clone size, that table is used; D and trimming come from the DNA. The top ten hold approximately 20% of the sample, which has tens of thousands of clones, about 74% seen once. Germline V gene data show CDR1 as LGHDT and CDR2 as YNNKEL (reference sequence). The germline V and J ends were trimmed by 1 base and 7 bases, with 17 bases remaining between them. CDR3 size: 15 residues.

The chain combines TRBV3-1 (or the pseudogene TRBV3-2) with TRBJ2-7, with D tentatively TRBD1 (5 bases). The sequencing sample was made of peripheral blood. This receptor was obtained from a human donor in a cohort sampled during active COVID-19. The CDR3 sequence: CASSQGADRSREQYF. CDR3 in DNA: TGTGCCAGCAGCCAAGGGGCCGACAGATCGCGGGAGCAGTACTTC.